This TCR beta chain was identified in a study of Graves' ophthalmopathy and Graves' hyperthyroidism. This clonotype showed up many times. The CDR3 consists of 13 residues. Germline assignment: CDR1 SQVTM and CDR2 ANQGSEA. With 8 bases clipped from V and 0 bases from J, the junction kept 7 bases outside the gene matches. CDR3 regions of TCR beta were amplified from RNA transcripts. The first round was an RT-PCR with HTBI primers, and the second round was a multiplex PCR. Using its own MiXCR run on the multiplex PCR reads, TCRdb lists one record per CDR3 protein. The sample records 1 million to 1.3 million distinct CDR3 sequences, less than 45% being singletons.

Material: peripheral blood or thyroid tissue (not recorded which). The source of this sequence is an adult man with Graves' hyperthyroidism. The chain uses TRBV29-1 and TRBJ2-7; TRBD1 aligns across 7 bases. The CDR3 coding sequence is TGCAGCACCCGGGACAGTATCTCCTACGAGCAGTACTTC. This gives the protein CSTRDSISYEQYF.